Sequencing of this T cell receptor (beta chain) was carried out in a study of post-analysis software for immune sequencing data. Study results and caveats: When patients were compared with controls, about five TRBV segments were more frequent, TRBV5-6, TRBV5-1 and TRBV20-1 among them.

The J segment lost 5 bases and the V segment lost 4 bases, leaving 11 bases of the junction unmatched. Germline-derived CDR1 and CDR2 are DFQATT and SNEGSKA (reference sequence). This CDR3 has 16 amino acids. This clonotype was seen ten or more times. Its specificity is not known. Unique molecular identifiers were present in the TCR beta cDNA libraries. Each CDR3 protein gets one entry after TCRdb re-called the PCR reads with MiXCR. The table has about 190,000 distinct CDR3 sequences, around 30% seen once. The genes are TRBV20-1 and TRBJ1-2, with TRBD1 matching 12 bases. The sequenced material came from blood. The TCR originated in a girl aged 2 to 17 with multiple sclerosis. The CDR3 protein is CSAIPDRGQGAYGYTF. CDR3 bases: TGCAGTGCTATACCGGACAGGGGACAGGGGGCTTATGGCTACACCTTC.